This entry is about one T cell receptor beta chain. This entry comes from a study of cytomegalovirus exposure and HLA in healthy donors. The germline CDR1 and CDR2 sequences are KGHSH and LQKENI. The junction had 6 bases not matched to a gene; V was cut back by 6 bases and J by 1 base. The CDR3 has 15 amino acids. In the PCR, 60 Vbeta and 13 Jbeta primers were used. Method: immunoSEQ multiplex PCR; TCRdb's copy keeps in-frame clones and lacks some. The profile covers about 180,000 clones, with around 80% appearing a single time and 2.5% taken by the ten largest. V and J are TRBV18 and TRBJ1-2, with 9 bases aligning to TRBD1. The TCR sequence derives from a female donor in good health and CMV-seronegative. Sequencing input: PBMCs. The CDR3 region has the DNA TGTGCCAGCTCCCCGGGACAGGGACATAACTATGGCTACACCTTC. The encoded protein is CASSPGQGHNYGYTF.